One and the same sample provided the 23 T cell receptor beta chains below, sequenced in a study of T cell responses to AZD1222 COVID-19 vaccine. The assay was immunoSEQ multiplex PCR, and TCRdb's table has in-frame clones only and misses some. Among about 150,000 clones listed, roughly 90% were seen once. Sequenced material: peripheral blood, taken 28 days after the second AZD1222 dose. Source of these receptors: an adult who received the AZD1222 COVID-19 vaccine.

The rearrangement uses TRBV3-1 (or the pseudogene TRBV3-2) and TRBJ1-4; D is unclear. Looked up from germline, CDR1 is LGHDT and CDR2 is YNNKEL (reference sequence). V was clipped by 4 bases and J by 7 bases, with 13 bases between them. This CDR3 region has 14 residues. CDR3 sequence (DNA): TGTGCCAGCAGCCTCGCAGGCCATGGTGAAAAACTGTTTTTT. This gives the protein CASSLAGHGEKLFF.

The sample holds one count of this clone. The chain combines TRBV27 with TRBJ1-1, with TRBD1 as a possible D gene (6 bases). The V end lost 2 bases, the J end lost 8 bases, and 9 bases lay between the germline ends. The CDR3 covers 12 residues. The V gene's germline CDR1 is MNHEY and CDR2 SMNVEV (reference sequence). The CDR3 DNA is TGTGCCAGCAGTTTACCGGACAGAGAAGCTTTCTTT. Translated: CASSLPDREAFF.

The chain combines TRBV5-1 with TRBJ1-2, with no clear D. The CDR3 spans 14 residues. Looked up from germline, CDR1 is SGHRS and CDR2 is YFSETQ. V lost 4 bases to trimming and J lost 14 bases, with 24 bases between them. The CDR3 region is CASSLLTAEGVWTF. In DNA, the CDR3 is TGCGCCAGCAGCCTCCTTACCGCCGAAGGAGTATGGACCTTC.

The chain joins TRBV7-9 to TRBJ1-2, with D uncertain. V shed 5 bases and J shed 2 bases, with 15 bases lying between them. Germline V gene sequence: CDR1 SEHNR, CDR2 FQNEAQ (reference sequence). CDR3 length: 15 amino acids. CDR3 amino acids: CASSPVGRRNYGYTF. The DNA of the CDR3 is TGTGCCAGCAGCCCAGTAGGGCGGAGAAACTATGGCTACACCTTC.

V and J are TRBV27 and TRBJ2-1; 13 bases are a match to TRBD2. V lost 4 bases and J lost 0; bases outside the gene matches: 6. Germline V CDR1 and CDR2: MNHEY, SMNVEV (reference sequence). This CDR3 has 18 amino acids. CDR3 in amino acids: CASSSRLAGGPSYNEQFF. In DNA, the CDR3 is TGTGCCAGCAGTTCCCGACTAGCGGGAGGCCCCTCCTACAATGAGCAGTTCTTC.

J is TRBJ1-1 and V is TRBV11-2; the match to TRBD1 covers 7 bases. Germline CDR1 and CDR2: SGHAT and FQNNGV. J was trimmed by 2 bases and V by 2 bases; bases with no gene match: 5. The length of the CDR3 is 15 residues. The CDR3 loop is CASSLTGTVNTEAFF. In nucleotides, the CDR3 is TGTGCCAGCAGCTTAACCGGGACAGTTAACACTGAAGCTTTCTTT.

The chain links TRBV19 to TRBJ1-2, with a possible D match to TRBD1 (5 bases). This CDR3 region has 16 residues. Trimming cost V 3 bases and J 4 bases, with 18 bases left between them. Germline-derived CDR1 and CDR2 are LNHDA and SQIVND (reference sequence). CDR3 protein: CASSMPPARDRYGYTF. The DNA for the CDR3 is TGTGCCAGTAGTATGCCGCCGGCCAGGGATCGCTATGGCTACACCTTC.

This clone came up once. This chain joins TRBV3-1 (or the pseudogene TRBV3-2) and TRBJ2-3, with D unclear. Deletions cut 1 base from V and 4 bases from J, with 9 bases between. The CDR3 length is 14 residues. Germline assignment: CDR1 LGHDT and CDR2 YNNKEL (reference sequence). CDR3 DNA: TGTGCCAGCAGCCAAGCGATAGGGTCAGATACGCAGTATTTT. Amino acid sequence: CASSQAIGSDTQYF.

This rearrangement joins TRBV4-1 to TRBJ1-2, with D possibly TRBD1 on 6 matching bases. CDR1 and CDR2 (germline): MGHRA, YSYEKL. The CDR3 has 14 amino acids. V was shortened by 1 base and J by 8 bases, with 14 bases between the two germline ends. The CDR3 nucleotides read TGCGCCAGCAGCCAAGGGACAGCCTCGGGGGGCTACACCTTC. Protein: CASSQGTASGGYTF.

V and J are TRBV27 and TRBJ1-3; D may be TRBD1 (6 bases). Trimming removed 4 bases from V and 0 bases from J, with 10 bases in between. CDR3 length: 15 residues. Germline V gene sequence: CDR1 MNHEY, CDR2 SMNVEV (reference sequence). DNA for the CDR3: TGTGCCAGCAGTTCTTCCAGGGGCTCTGGAAACACCATATATTTT. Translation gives CASSSSRGSGNTIYF.

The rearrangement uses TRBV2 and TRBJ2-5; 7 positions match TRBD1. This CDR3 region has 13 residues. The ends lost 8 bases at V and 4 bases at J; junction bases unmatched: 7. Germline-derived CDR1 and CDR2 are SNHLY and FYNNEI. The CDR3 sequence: CASRGQRLETQYF. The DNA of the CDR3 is TGTGCCAGCCGGGGACAGCGTCTAGAGACCCAGTACTTC.

For the CDR3, the DNA is TGTGCCATCAGTCCCGAGGACAGGGGAAATCAGCCCCAGCATTTT. It yields the protein CAISPEDRGNQPQHF. The chain links TRBV10-3 to TRBJ1-5, with TRBD1 identical over 9 bases. Looked up from germline, CDR1 is ENHRY and CDR2 is SYGVKD. V was pared by 5 bases and J by 4 bases, with 6 bases of the junction left unmatched. This CDR3 is built from 15 residues.

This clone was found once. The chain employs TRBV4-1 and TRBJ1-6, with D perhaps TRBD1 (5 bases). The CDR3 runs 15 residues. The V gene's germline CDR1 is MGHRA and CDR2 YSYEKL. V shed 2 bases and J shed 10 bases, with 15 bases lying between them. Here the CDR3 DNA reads TGCGCCAGCAGCCAAAGTTTGACAGTTTCGTCACCCCTCCACTTT. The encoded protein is CASSQSLTVSSPLHF.

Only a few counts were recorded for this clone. The CDR3 here is CSVTQLNTEAFF. The CDR3 DNA sequence: TGCAGCGTGACACAGCTGAACACTGAAGCTTTCTTT. The chain recombines TRBV29-1 with TRBJ1-1; unclear D gene. This CDR3 region has 12 residues. The germline V gene encodes CDR1 SQVTM and CDR2 ANQGSEA. V lost 6 bases and J lost 0, with 8 bases in between. Full variable domain (outside the CDR3, taken from reference TRBV29-1 and TRBJ1-1): SAVISQKPSRDICQRGTSLTIQCQVDSQVTMMFWYRQQPGQSLTLIATANQGSEATYESGFVIDKFPISRPNLTFSTLTVSNMSPEDSSIYLCSVTQLNTEAFFGQGTRLTVV.

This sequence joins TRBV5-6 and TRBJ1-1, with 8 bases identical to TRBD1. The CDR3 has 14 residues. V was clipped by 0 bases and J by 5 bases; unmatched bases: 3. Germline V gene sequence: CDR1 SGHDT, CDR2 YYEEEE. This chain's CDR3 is CASSLGTGKTEAFF. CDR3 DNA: TGTGCCAGCAGCTTGGGGACAGGGAAGACTGAAGCTTTCTTT.

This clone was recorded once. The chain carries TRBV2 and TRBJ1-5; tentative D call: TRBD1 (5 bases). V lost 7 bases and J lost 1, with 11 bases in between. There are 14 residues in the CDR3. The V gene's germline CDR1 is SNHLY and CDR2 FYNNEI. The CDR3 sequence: CASTQGGSNQPQHF. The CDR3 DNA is TGTGCCAGCACTCAGGGAGGGAGCAATCAGCCCCAGCATTTT.

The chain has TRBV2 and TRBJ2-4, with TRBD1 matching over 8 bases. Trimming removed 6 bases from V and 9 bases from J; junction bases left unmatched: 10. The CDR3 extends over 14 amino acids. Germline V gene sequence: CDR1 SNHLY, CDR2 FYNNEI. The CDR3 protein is CASRSDRVVGIQYF. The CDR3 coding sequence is TGTGCCAGCAGGTCGGACAGGGTGGTTGGCATTCAGTACTTC.

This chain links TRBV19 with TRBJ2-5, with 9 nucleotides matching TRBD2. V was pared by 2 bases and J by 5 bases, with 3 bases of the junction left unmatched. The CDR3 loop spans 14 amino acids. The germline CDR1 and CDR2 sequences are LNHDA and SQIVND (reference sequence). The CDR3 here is CASSIRSGSETQYF. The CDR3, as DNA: TGTGCCAGTAGTATACGTAGCGGGAGTGAGACCCAGTACTTC.

CDR3 bases: TGTGCCAGCAAGCGGGGACAGGGGGAAGACCAAGAGACCCAGTACTTC. This sequence encodes CASKRGQGEDQETQYF. V and J are TRBV2 and TRBJ2-5, with 11 bases aligning to TRBD1. Per the germline V gene, CDR1 is SNHLY and CDR2 is FYNNEI. The V and J ends lost 7 bases and 0 bases, in that order; junction bases with no gene match: 7. The CDR3 totals 16 residues. Full variable domain (missing parts from reference TRBV2 and TRBJ2-5): EPEVTQTPSHQVTQMGQEVILRCVPISNHLYFYWYRQILGQKVEFLVSFYNNEISEKSEIFDDQFSVERPDGSNFTLKIRSTKLEDSAMYFCASKRGQGEDQETQYFGPGTRLLVL.

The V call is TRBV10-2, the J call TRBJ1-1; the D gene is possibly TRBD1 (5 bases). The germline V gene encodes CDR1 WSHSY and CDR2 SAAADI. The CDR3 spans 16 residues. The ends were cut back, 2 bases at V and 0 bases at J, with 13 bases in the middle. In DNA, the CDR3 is TGCGCCAGCAGTGAGAATCGGGGGTACATGAACACTGAAGCTTTCTTT. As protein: CASSENRGYMNTEAFF.

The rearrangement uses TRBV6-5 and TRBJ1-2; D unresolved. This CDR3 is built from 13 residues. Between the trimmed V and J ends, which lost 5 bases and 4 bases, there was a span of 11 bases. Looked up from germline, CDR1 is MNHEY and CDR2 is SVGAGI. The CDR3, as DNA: TGTGCCAGCAGTAGCGGCAGAGTCTATGGCTACACCTTC. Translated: CASSSGRVYGYTF.

The chain's CDR3 is CASGSAEAFF. CDR3 DNA: TGTGCCAGCGGAAGCGCCGAAGCTTTCTTT. The chain joins TRBV2 to TRBJ1-1; D gene ambiguous. The CDR3 consists of 10 residues. Looked up from germline, CDR1 is SNHLY and CDR2 is FYNNEI. The V end was cut by 8 bases, the J end by 8 bases, with 9 bases between. Looking up the rest from reference TRBV2 and TRBJ1-1 gives the full variable domain: EPEVTQTPSHQVTQMGQEVILRCVPISNHLYFYWYRQILGQKVEFLVSFYNNEISEKSEIFDDQFSVERPDGSNFTLKIRSTKLEDSAMYFCASGSAEAFFGQGTRLTVV.

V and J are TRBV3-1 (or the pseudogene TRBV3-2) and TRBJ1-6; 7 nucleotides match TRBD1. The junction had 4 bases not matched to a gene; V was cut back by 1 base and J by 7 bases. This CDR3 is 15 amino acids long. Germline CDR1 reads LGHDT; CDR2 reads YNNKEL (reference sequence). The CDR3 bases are TGTGCCAGCAGCCAAGGACAGGGTACCAATTCACCCCTCCACTTT. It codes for CASSQGQGTNSPLHF.